This TCR beta chain is drawn from a study of cytomegalovirus exposure and HLA in healthy donors. Findings and caveats of the study: Later on, an analysis tied 15,000 to 20,000 TCR beta sequences to HLA alleles at 0.05 false discovery rate.

The CDR3 runs 13 residues. In germline, CDR1 is SGHNT, CDR2 YYREEE (reference sequence). V gave up 1 base and J gave up 4 bases; unmatched junction bases: 0. The PCR made use of 60 Vbeta and 13 Jbeta primers. Profiled with immunoSEQ multiplex PCR; TCRdb holds only in-frame clones, not every one. The sample lists 120,000 or so clones, less than 85% seen once, with 1% in the top ten. A remark on this clone: The antigen remains undetermined.

Sequences were obtained from PBMCs. The J gene is TRBJ2-3, the V gene TRBV5-4, with 7 positions matching TRBD1. The sequence was collected from a man aged 35 to 55 in good health and CMV-seronegative. The CDR3 DNA reads as TGTGCCAGCAGCTTGCAGGGGGCAGATACGCAGTATTTT. It encodes CASSLQGADTQYF.